This TCR beta chain is drawn from a study of T-cell memory formation after mild COVID-19. Looking at the study overall: TCR clusters were largely donor specific.

This CDR3 contains 19 residues. In germline, CDR1 is MNHEY, CDR2 SVGAGI. Trimming took 0 bases from V and 5 from J; bases not matched to a gene: 14. In the case of this clonotype: Its specificity is not known.

Study outcomes and limitations: The study detected some responding clones in pre-infection memory, suggesting cross-reactive memory joined.

The 5'RACE method, run with constant-segment primers, produced TCR alpha and TCR beta cDNA libraries (carrying sample barcodes and UMIs). TCRdb reprocessed the 5' RACE reads with MiXCR, giving one entry per CDR3 protein. The table records hundreds of thousands of distinct CDR3 sequences, roughly 21% of them present only once. Sequences were obtained from PBMCs or a T cell subset sorted from them (not recorded which). This chain links TRBV6-5 with TRBJ2-1, with 9 bases fitting TRBD2. This sequence originates from an adult woman who had mild COVID-19 (a few samples of this study predate the infection). Cell type and time point are not known. The CDR3 DNA reads TGTGCCAGCAGTTACTCGATCGGTCTCGCGGGAGGGCCGCACAATGAGCAGTTCTTC. This sequence encodes CASSYSIGLAGGPHNEQFF.